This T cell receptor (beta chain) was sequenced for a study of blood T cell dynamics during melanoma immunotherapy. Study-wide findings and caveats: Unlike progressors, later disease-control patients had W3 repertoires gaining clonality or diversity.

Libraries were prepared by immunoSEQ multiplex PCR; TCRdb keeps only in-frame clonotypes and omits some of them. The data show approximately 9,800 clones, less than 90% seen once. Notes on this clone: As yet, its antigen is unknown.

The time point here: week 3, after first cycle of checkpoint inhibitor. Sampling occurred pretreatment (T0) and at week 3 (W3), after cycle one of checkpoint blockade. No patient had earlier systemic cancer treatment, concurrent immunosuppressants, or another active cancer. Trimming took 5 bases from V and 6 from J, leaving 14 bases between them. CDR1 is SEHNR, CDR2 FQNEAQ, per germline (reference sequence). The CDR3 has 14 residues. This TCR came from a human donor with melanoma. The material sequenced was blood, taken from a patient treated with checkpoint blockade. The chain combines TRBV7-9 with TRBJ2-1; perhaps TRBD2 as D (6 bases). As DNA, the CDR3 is TGTGCCAGCAGCACCTTAGCGGAGCTCAATGAGCAGTTCTTC. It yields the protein CASSTLAELNEQFF.